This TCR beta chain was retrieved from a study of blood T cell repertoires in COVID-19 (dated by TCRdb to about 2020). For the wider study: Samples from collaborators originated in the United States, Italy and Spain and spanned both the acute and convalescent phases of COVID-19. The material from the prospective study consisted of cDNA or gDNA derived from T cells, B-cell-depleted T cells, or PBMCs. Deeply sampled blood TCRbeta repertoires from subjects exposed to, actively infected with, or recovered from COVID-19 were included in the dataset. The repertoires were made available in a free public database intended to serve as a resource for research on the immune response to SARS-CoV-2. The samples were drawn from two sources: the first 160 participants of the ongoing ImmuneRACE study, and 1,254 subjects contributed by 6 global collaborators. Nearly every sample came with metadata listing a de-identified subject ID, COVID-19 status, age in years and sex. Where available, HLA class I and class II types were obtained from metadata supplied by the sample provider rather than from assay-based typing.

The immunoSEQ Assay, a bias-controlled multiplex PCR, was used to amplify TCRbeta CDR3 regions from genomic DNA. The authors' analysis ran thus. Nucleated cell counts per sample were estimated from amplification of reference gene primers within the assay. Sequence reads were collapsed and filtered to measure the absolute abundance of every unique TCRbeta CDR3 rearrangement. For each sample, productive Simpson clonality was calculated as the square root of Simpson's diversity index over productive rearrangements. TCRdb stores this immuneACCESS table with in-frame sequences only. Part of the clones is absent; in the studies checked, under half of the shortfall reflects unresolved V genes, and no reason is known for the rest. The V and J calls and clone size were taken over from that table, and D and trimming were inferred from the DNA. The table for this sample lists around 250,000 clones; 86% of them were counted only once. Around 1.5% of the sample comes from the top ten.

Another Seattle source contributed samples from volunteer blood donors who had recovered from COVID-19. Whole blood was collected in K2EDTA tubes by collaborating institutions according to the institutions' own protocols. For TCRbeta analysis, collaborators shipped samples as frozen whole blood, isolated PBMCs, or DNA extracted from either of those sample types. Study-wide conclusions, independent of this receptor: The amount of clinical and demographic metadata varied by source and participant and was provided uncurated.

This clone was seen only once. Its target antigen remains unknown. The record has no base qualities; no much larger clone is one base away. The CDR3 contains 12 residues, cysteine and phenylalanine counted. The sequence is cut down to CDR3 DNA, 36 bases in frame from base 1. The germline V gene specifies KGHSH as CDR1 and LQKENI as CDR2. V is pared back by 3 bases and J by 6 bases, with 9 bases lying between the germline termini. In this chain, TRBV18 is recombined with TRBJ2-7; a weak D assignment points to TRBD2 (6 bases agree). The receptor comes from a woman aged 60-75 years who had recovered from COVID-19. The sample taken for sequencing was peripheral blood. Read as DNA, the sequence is TGTGCCAGCTCACCCCTGGGACTCGAGCAGTACTTC. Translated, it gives CASSPLGLEQYF.